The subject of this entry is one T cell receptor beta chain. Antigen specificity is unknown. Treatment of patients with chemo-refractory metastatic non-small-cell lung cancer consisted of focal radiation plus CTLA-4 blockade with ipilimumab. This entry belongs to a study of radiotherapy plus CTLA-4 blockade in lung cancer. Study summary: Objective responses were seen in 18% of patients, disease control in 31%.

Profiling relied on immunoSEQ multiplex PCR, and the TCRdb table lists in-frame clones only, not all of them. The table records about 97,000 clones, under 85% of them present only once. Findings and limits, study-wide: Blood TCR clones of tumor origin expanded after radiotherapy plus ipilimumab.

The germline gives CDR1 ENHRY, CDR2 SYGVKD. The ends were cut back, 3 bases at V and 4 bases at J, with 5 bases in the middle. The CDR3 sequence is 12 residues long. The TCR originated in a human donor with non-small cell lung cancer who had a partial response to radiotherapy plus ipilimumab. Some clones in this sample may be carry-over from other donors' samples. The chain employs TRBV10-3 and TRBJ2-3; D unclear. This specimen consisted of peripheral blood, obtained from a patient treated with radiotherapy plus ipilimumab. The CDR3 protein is CAISDRADTQYF. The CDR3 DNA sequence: TGTGCCATCAGTGATCGAGCAGATACGCAGTATTTT.